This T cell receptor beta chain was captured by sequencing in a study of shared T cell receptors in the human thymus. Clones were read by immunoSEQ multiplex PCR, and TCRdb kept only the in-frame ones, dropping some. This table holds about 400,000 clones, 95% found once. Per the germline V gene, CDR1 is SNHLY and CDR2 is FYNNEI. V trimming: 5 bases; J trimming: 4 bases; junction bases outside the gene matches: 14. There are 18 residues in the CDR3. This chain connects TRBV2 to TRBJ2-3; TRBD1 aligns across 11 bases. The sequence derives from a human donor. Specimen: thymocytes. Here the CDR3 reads CASSPERTGGRFPDTQYF. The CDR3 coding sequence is TGTGCCAGCAGTCCAGAACGGACAGGGGGCCGGTTCCCAGATACGCAGTATTTT. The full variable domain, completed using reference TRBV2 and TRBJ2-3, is EPEVTQTPSHQVTQMGQEVILRCVPISNHLYFYWYRQILGQKVEFLVSFYNNEISEKSEIFDDQFSVERPDGSNFTLKIRSTKLEDSAMYFCASSPERTGGRFPDTQYFGPGTRLTVL.